This passage covers 9 T cell receptor beta chains from one sample sequenced in a study of brain T cells in children with intractable seizures. Sequenced by immunoSEQ multiplex PCR; TCRdb stores in-frame clones only, minus some. The data hold 340,000 or so clones, with more than 85% observed a single time. Time point meaning: blood from clinic visit 5 months post-surgery; TSC patient then seizure free. This specimen was peripheral blood, taken less than 6 months after surgery. The receptors stem from a boy younger than two with tuberous sclerosis and intractable seizures.

The chain recombines TRBV9 with TRBJ2-3, with D possibly being TRBD2 (5 bases). V was clipped by 4 bases and J by 4 bases, with 19 bases between them. Germline V CDR1 and CDR2: SGDLS, YYNGEE. This CDR3 is 16 amino acids long. CDR3 residues: CASSPNTGTLADTQYF. The CDR3 nucleotides are TGTGCCAGCAGCCCCAACACGGGAACCTTAGCAGATACGCAGTATTTT.

About this clone itself: The same CDR3 arises from other DNA sequences in this sample as well. This sequence joins TRBV6-4 and TRBJ2-2; maybe TRBD1 (6 bases). Trimming pared 2 bases from V and 2 bases from J, leaving 6 bases between. Germline V gene lookup returns CDR1 MRHNA and CDR2 SNTAGT. The CDR3 is 14 amino acids. The CDR3 coding sequence is TGTGCCAGCAGTGACGGGACAAACACCGGGGAGCTGTTTTTT. Protein: CASSDGTNTGELFF.

In its sample, this clone was seen once. The chain combines TRBV12-3 or TRBV12-4 with TRBJ1-1; possible D gene TRBD1, 5 bases. This CDR3 has 12 residues. V dropped 1 base and J dropped 8 bases, with 8 bases sitting between them. The CDR3 region has the DNA TGTGCCAGCAGTTTAGGGGGCTTCGAAGCTTTCTTT. Translated: CASSLGGFEAFF.

The chain is built from TRBV6-5 and TRBJ2-5; D is perhaps TRBD2 (6 bases). The V end lost 4 bases, the J end lost 2 bases, and 14 bases lay between the germline ends. This CDR3 is 15 amino acids long. CDR1 is MNHEY and CDR2 is SVGAGI in the germline V gene. The CDR3 DNA reads TGTGCCAGCAGTTTCGGCGGGGCTGTACAAGAGACCCAGTACTTC. Its translation is CASSFGGAVQETQYF.

This chain links TRBV7-9 with TRBJ2-2; the D gene is possibly TRBD1 (5 bases). This CDR3 is 18 amino acids long. V dropped 2 bases and J dropped 2 bases, with 18 bases sitting between them. Germline lookup yields CDR1 SEHNR and CDR2 FQNEAQ (reference sequence). The CDR3 sequence: CASSLWKWTTVNTGELFF. CDR3 nucleotide sequence: TGTGCCAGCAGCTTATGGAAGTGGACAACAGTCAACACCGGGGAGCTGTTTTTT.

The rearrangement uses TRBV27 and TRBJ1-6; 8 positions match TRBD1. V dropped 5 bases and J dropped 7; count of bases not matched to a gene: 1. Germline CDR1 MNHEY, CDR2 SMNVEV (reference sequence). The CDR3 totals 13 residues. CDR3 in amino acids: CASSRQGNSPLHF. DNA for the CDR3: TGTGCCAGCAGTCGACAGGGGAATTCACCCCTCCACTTT.

The V gene is TRBV24-1, the J gene TRBJ1-2, with D possibly being TRBD1 (5 bases). This CDR3 has 16 residues. Trimming took 2 bases from V and 4 from J, leaving 16 bases between them. Germline CDR1 is KGHDR and CDR2 is SFDVKD. The CDR3 here is CATSDSHDAGGYGYTF. The CDR3 DNA reads TGTGCCACCAGTGATTCACATGACGCCGGGGGCTATGGCTACACCTTC.

The V and J genes are TRBV7-9 and TRBJ1-1; 8 positions agree with TRBD1. Germline V gene sequence: CDR1 SEHNR, CDR2 FQNEAQ (reference sequence). The CDR3 totals 15 residues. J gave up 4 bases and V 5 bases, and 9 bases lay outside the gene matches. The CDR3 sequence is CASSKSTGVGTEAFF. CDR3 sequence (DNA): TGTGCCAGCAGCAAATCGACAGGGGTCGGCACTGAAGCTTTCTTT. The variable domain in full, completed from reference TRBV7-9 and TRBJ1-1, reads DTGVSQNPRHKITKRGQNVTFRCDPISEHNRLYWYRQTLGQGPEFLTYFQNEAQLEKSRLLSDRFSAERPKGSFSTLEIQRTEQGDSAMYLCASSKSTGVGTEAFFGQGTRLTVV.

This clone has only one observation. The genes are TRBV9 and TRBJ1-6; possibly TRBD1 for D (6 bases). There are 13 residues in the CDR3. Germline lookup yields CDR1 SGDLS and CDR2 YYNGEE. The V gene lost 3 bases and the J gene lost 11 bases, with 12 bases spanning the gap. The CDR3 DNA reads TGTGCCAGCAGCGGGCACAGGGTTCCACCCCTCCACTTT. Amino acid sequence: CASSGHRVPPLHF.